This TCR beta chain stems from a study of PD-1 blockade in classical Hodgkin lymphoma. Study-wide context: The study gave patients nivolumab 3 mg/kg intravenously every 2 weeks.

Sequencing used immunoSEQ multiplex PCR; TCRdb keeps in-frame clones, though not all of them. The data hold 45,000 or so clones, with just under 80% observed a single time. CDR1 is KGHSH and CDR2 is LQKENI in the germline V gene. The CDR3 runs to 15 residues. V gave up 2 bases and J gave up 0 bases, with 10 bases separating them. Time point: cycle 4 day 1 (C4D1), after six to seven weeks of nivolumab. Every patient experienced relapse after autologous stem cell transplantation, and brentuximab vedotin exposure varied. Note on this clone: What it binds is unknown.

General study findings and limits: Newly diagnosed patients reportedly had lower baseline TCR diversity than healthy donors. Complete responders' baseline diversity resembled that of newly diagnosed patients. A significant rise in TCR diversity by C4D1 was seen for CD4+ but not CD8+ cells.

The J gene is TRBJ1-1, the V gene TRBV18; D is ambiguous. The starting material was peripheral blood mononuclear cells (PBMCs), obtained before the fourth cycle of nivolumab. This receptor was taken from a human donor with classical Hodgkin lymphoma. CDR3 DNA sequence: TGTGCCAGCTCACCAATTCCCGGGATGAACACTGAAGCTTTCTTT. Residues: CASSPIPGMNTEAFF.